This T cell receptor beta chain was identified in a study of T cell changes during pregnancy in multiple sclerosis. V was clipped by 0 bases and J by 2 bases, with 13 bases between them. Germline CDR1 and CDR2: MNHEY and SVGAGI. CDR3 length: 16 amino acids. Sequenced by immunoSEQ multiplex PCR; TCRdb stores in-frame clones only, minus some. The data show about 30,000 clones, approximately 90% seen once. Sequenced here: CD8+ T cells from peripheral blood mononuclear cells, sampled before pregnancy. This clonotype was sampled from a female donor with multiple sclerosis, enrolled in a pregnancy study. The gene calls are TRBV6-5 and TRBJ2-5, with D unresolved. The CDR3 loop is CASSYSGESPQETQYF. DNA for the CDR3: TGTGCCAGCAGTTACTCGGGCGAGAGCCCACAAGAGACCCAGTACTTC.